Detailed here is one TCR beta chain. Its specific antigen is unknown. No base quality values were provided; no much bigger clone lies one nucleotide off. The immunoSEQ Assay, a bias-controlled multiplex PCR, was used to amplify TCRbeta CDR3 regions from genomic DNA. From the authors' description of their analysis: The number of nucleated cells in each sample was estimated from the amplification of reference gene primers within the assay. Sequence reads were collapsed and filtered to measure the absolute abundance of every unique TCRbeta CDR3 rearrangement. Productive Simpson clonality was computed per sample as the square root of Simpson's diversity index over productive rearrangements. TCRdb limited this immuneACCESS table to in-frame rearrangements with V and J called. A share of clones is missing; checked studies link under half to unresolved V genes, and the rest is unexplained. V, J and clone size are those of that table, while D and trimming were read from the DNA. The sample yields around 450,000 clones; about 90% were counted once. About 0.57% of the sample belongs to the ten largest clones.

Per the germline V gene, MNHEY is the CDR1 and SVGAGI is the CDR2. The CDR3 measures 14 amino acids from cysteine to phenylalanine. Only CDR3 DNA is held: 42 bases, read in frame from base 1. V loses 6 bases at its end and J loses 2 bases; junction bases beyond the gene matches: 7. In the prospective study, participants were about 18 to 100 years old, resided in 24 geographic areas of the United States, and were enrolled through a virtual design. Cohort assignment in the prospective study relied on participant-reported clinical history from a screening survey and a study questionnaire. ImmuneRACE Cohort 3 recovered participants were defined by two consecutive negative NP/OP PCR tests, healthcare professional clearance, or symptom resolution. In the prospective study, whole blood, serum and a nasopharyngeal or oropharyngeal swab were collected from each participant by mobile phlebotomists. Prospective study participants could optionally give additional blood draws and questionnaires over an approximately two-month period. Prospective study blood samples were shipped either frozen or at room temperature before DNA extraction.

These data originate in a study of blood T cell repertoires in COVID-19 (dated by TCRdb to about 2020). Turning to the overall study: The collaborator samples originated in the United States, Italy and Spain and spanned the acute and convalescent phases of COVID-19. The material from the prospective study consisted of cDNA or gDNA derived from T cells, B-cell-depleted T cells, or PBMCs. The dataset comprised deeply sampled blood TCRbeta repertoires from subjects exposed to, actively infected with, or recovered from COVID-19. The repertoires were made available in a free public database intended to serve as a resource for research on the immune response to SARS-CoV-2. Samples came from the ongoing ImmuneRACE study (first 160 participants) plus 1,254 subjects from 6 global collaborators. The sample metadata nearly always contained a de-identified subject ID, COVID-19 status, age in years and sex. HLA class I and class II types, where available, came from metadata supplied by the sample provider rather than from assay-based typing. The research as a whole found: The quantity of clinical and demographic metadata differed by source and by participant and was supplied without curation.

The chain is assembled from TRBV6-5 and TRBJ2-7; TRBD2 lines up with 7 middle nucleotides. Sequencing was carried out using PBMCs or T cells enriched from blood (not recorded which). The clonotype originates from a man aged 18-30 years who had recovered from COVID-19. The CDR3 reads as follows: CASSWGGLAYEQYF. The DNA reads TGTGCCAGCAGCTGGGGGGGACTTGCCTACGAGCAGTACTTC.